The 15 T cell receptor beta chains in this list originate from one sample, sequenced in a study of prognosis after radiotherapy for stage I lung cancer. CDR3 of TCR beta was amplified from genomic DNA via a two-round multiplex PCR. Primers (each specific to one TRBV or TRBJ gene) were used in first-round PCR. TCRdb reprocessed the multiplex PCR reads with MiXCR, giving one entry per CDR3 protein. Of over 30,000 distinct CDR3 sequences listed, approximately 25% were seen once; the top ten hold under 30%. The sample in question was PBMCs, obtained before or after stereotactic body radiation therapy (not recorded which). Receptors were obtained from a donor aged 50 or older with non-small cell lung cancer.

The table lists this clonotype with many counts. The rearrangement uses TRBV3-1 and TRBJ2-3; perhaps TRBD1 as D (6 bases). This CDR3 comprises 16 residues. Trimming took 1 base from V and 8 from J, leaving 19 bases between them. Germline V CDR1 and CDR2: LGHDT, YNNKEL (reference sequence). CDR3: CASSQGSAGAPLTQYF. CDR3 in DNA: TGTGCCAGCAGCCAAGGTTCGGCAGGGGCCCCCCTTACGCAGTATTTT.

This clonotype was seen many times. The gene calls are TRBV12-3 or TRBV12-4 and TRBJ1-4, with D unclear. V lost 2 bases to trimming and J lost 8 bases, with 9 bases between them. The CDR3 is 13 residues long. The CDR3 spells CASSLQLGEKLFF. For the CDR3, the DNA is TGTGCCAGCAGTTTACAGCTGGGAGAAAAACTGTTTTTT.

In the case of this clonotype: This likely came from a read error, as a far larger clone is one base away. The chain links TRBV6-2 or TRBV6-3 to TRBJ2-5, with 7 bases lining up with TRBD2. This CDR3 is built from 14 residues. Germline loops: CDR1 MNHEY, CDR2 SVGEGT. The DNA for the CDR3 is TGTGCCAGCAGGGGAGGAGGGGCGGGAGAGACCAAGTACTTC. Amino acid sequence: CASRGGGAGETKYF.

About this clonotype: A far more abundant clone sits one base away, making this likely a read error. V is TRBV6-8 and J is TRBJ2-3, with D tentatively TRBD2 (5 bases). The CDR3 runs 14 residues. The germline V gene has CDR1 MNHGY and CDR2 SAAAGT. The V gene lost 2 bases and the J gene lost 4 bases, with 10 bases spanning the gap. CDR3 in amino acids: CASSYVGNADTQYF. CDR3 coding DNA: TGTGCCAGCAGTTACGTCGGGAACGCAGATACGCAGTATTTT.

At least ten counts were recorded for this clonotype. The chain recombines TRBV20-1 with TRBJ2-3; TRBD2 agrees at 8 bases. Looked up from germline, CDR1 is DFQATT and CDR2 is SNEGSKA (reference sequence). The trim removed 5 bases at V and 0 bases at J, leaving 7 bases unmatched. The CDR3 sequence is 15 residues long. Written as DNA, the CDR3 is TGCAGTGCTCCCCTTAGCGGGGATAGCACAGATACGCAGTATTTT. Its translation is CSAPLSGDSTDTQYF.

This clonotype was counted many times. CDR3 region: CATKGGLNTEAFF. For the CDR3, the DNA is TGTGCCACCAAGGGAGGGTTGAACACTGAAGCTTTCTTT. The rearrangement uses TRBV24-1 and TRBJ1-1; D is unclear. The CDR3 is made up of 13 amino acids. V lost 8 bases, J lost 0 bases, and 9 bases lay in between. The germline CDR1 and CDR2 sequences are KGHDR and SFDVKD.

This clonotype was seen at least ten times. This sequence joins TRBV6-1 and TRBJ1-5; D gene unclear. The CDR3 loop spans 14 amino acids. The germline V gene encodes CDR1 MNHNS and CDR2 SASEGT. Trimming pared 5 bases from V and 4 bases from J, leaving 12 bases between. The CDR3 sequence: CASSPTVENQPQHF. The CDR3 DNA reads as TGTGCCAGCAGTCCAACAGTAGAGAATCAGCCCCAGCATTTT.

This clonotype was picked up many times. The CDR3 sequence is CASSFLGTGLIIYEQYF. In DNA form, the CDR3 reads TGTGCCAGCAGTTTCTTAGGGACAGGACTTATAATCTACGAGCAGTACTTC. The gene calls are TRBV28 and TRBJ2-7; 8 bases are a match to TRBD1. The V and J ends lost 3 bases and 3 bases, in that order; junction bases with no gene match: 13. CDR1 is MDHEN, CDR2 SYDVKM, per germline. The CDR3 contains 17 residues. The whole variable domain, filled in from reference TRBV28 and TRBJ2-7, reads DVKVTQSSRYLVKRTGEKVFLECVQDMDHENMFWYRQDPGLGLRLIYFSYDVKMKEKGDIPEGYSVSREKKERFSLILESASTNQTSMYLCASSFLGTGLIIYEQYFGPGTRLTVT.

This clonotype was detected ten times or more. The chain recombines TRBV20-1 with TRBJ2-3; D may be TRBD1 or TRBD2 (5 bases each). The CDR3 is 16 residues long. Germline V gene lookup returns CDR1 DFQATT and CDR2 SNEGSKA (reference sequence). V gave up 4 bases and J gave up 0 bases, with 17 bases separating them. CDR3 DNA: TGCAGTGCTAATCGAGGGGCCCTACAGAGCACAGATACGCAGTATTTT. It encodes CSANRGALQSTDTQYF.

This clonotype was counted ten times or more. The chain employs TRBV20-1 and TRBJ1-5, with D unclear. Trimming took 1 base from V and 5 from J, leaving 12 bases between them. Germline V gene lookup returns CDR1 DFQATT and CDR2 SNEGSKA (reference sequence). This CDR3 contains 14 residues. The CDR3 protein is CSARGALADQPQHF. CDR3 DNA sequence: TGCAGTGCTAGAGGTGCCCTAGCCGATCAGCCCCAGCATTTT.

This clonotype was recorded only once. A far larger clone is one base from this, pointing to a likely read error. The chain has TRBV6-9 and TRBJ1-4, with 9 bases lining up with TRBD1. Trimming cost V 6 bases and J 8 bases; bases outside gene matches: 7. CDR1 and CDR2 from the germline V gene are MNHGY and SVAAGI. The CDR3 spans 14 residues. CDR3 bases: TGTGCCAGCAGCCCAAACAGGGGGCTGGAAAAACTGTTTTTT. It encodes CASSPNRGLEKLFF.

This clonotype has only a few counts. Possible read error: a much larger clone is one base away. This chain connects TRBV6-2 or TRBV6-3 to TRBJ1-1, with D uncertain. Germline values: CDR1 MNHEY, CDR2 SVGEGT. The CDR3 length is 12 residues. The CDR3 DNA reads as TGTGCCAGCAGTTACGGAGGCACTGAAGTTTTCTTT. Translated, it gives CASSYGGTEVFF.

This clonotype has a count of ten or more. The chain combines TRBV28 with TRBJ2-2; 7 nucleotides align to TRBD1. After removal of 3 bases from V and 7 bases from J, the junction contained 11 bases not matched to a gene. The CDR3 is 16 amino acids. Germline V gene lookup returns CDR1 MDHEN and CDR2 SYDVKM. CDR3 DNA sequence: TGTGCCAGCAGTTTCGGAACAGGGGTCCTAGACGGGGAGCTGTTTTTT. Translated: CASSFGTGVLDGELFF. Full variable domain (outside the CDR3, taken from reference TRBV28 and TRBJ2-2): DVKVTQSSRYLVKRTGEKVFLECVQDMDHENMFWYRQDPGLGLRLIYFSYDVKMKEKGDIPEGYSVSREKKERFSLILESASTNQTSMYLCASSFGTGVLDGELFFGEGSRLTVL.

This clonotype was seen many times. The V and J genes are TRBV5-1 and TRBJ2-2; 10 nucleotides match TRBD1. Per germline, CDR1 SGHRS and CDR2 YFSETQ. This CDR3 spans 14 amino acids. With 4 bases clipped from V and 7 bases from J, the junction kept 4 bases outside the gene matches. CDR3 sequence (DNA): TGCGCCAGCAGCCTGGGACAGGGGCTCGGGGAGCTGTTTTTT. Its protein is CASSLGQGLGELFF. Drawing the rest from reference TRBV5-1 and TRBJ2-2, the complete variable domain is KAGVTQTPRYLIKTRGQQVTLSCSPISGHRSVSWYQQTPGQGLQFLFEYFSETQRNKGNFPGRFSGRQFSNSRSEMNVSTLELGDSALYLCASSLGQGLGELFFGEGSRLTVL.

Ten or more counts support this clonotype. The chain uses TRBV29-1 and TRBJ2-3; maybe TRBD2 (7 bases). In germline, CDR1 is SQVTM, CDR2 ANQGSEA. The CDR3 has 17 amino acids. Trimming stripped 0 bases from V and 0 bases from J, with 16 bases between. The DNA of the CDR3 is TGCAGCGTTGAAGAAGGGGGGGGGACATTGAGCACAGATACGCAGTATTTT. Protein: CSVEEGGGTLSTDTQYF.